This is a list of T cell receptor beta chains from one sample in a study of blood T cell repertoires in COVID-19. Only in-frame clones appear in the TCRdb table, and some are missing; sequencing was by immunoSEQ multiplex PCR. The sample holds under 350,000 clones; roughly 90% are singletons and the top ten take about 1.7%. Sequencing was carried out using PBMCs or T cells enriched from blood (not recorded which). These receptors were obtained from a woman aged 40 to 50 who had recovered from COVID-19. CDR3s include the opening cysteine and the closing phenylalanine or tryptophan. Each record gives: D gene, J gene, clone size, V gene, CDR3 protein, CDR3 DNA. A D gene is named only where the DNA matches it firmly. Clone size is not always given. Where it is, it says once, few, many or a class for expanded clones.

d_gene: TRBD1
j_gene: TRBJ2-3
abundance: -
v_gene: TRBV14
CDR3aa: CASSQGYPQGFSTDTQYF
CDR3nt: TGTGCCAGCAGCCAAGGCTACCCACAGGGGTTTAGCACAGATACGCAGTATTTT

d_gene: TRBD2
j_gene: TRBJ2-1
abundance: -
v_gene: TRBV18
CDR3aa: CASSLGLAGGHNEQFF
CDR3nt: TGTGCCAGCTCACTCGGACTAGCGGGAGGCCACAATGAGCAGTTCTTC

d_gene: -
j_gene: TRBJ1-2
abundance: -
v_gene: TRBV18
CDR3aa: CASSPDRTGGYTF
CDR3nt: TGTGCCAGCTCACCTGACAGGACCGGGGGCTACACCTTC

d_gene: -
j_gene: TRBJ2-1
abundance: -
v_gene: TRBV28
CDR3aa: CASSPNNEQFF
CDR3nt: TGTGCCAGCAGCCCTAACAATGAGCAGTTCTTC

d_gene: -
j_gene: TRBJ2-1
abundance: -
v_gene: TRBV7-8
CDR3aa: CASSRTVASDEQFF
CDR3nt: TGTGCCAGCAGCCGAACCGTCGCTAGCGATGAGCAGTTCTTC

d_gene: TRBD2
j_gene: TRBJ2-5
abundance: once
v_gene: TRBV2
CDR3aa: CASSAASGGPTETQYF
CDR3nt: TGTGCCAGCAGTGCGGCTAGCGGGGGCCCCACGGAGACCCAGTACTTC

d_gene: TRBD1
j_gene: TRBJ2-7
abundance: -
v_gene: TRBV5-1
CDR3aa: CASSSDRGFYEQYF
CDR3nt: TGCGCCAGCAGCTCCGACAGGGGGTTTTACGAGCAGTACTTC

d_gene: -
j_gene: TRBJ1-1
abundance: -
v_gene: TRBV6-5
CDR3aa: CASRLRGGATEAFF
CDR3nt: TGTGCCAGCAGACTTCGGGGGGGGGCCACTGAAGCTTTCTTT

d_gene: TRBD2
j_gene: TRBJ2-7
abundance: once
v_gene: TRBV6-6
CDR3aa: CASRAGGPYEQYF
CDR3nt: TGTGCCAGCAGAGCGGGGGGGCCCTACGAGCAGTACTTC

d_gene: TRBD2
j_gene: TRBJ2-5
abundance: -
v_gene: TRBV7-9
CDR3aa: CASSPAWASGRKEETQYF
CDR3nt: TGTGCCAGCAGCCCGGCGTGGGCTAGCGGGAGGAAGGAAGAGACCCAGTACTTC

d_gene: -
j_gene: TRBJ2-3
abundance: -
v_gene: TRBV20-1
CDR3aa: CSASSPRADTQYF
CDR3nt: TGCAGTGCTAGTTCACCGAGGGCAGATACGCAGTATTTT

d_gene: TRBD2
j_gene: TRBJ2-4
abundance: -
v_gene: TRBV5-4
CDR3aa: CASSSGKGSSGTFNIQYF
CDR3nt: TGTGCCAGCAGCTCCGGGAAAGGATCTAGCGGGACATTCAACATTCAGTACTTC

d_gene: TRBD1
j_gene: TRBJ1-4
abundance: -
v_gene: TRBV9
CDR3aa: CASSVGTGGANEKLFF
CDR3nt: TGTGCCAGCAGCGTAGGGACAGGGGGTGCTAATGAAAAACTGTTTTTT

d_gene: TRBD1
j_gene: TRBJ1-2
abundance: -
v_gene: TRBV5-5
CDR3aa: CASSTYRGMRDGYTF
CDR3nt: TGTGCCAGCAGCACGTACAGGGGTATGAGGGATGGCTACACCTTC

d_gene: -
j_gene: TRBJ2-6
abundance: -
v_gene: TRBV15
CDR3aa: CATGAVRGSGANVLTF
CDR3nt: TGTGCCACCGGAGCCGTTAGGGGATCTGGGGCCAACGTCCTGACTTTC

d_gene: TRBD1
j_gene: TRBJ1-4
abundance: -
v_gene: TRBV9
CDR3aa: CASSVWGQAGEKLFF
CDR3nt: TGTGCCAGCAGCGTATGGGGACAGGCGGGGGAAAAACTGTTTTTT

d_gene: TRBD2
j_gene: TRBJ2-1
abundance: -
v_gene: TRBV15
CDR3aa: CATGDLAGGLVTHNEQFF
CDR3nt: TGTGCCACAGGGGATCTAGCGGGAGGGCTGGTTACCCACAATGAGCAGTTCTTC

d_gene: -
j_gene: TRBJ1-6
abundance: -
v_gene: TRBV15
CDR3aa: CATSALRLDNSPLHF
CDR3nt: TGTGCCACCAGCGCTTTACGTCTAGACAATTCACCCCTCCACTTT

d_gene: TRBD1
j_gene: TRBJ1-5
abundance: -
v_gene: TRBV28
CDR3aa: CASSTKSGGLSQPQHF
CDR3nt: TGTGCCAGCAGTACCAAGTCAGGGGGCTTAAGTCAGCCCCAGCATTTT

d_gene: -
j_gene: TRBJ2-3
abundance: -
v_gene: TRBV5-1
CDR3aa: CASSRDISDTQYF
CDR3nt: TGCGCCAGCAGCCGGGACATTTCGGATACGCAGTATTTT

d_gene: -
j_gene: TRBJ2-1
abundance: -
v_gene: TRBV11-2
CDR3aa: CASTFGAGYNEQFF
CDR3nt: TGTGCCAGCACCTTTGGGGCAGGATACAATGAGCAGTTCTTC

d_gene: -
j_gene: TRBJ1-3
abundance: -
v_gene: TRBV19
CDR3aa: CASSDGEPGNTIYF
CDR3nt: TGTGCCAGTAGTGACGGAGAACCCGGAAACACCATATATTTT

d_gene: -
j_gene: TRBJ1-2
abundance: -
v_gene: TRBV18
CDR3aa: CASSGERGYTF
CDR3nt: TGTGCCAGCTCGGGAGAACGTGGCTACACCTTC

d_gene: -
j_gene: TRBJ1-1
abundance: -
v_gene: TRBV9
CDR3aa: CASSVEGGTEAFF
CDR3nt: TGTGCCAGCAGCGTAGAAGGGGGCACTGAAGCTTTCTTT

d_gene: -
j_gene: TRBJ2-7
abundance: once
v_gene: TRBV4-3
CDR3aa: CATTQSLGGEQYF
CDR3nt: TGCGCCACCACTCAGTCCCTAGGGGGCGAGCAGTACTTC

d_gene: TRBD1
j_gene: TRBJ2-7
abundance: -
v_gene: TRBV7-2
CDR3aa: CASSLASGTGGYEQYF
CDR3nt: TGTGCCAGCAGCTTAGCGTCGGGGACAGGGGGCTACGAGCAGTACTTC

d_gene: -
j_gene: TRBJ2-2
abundance: -
v_gene: TRBV11-2
CDR3aa: CASSPPGGYNTGELFF
CDR3nt: TGTGCCAGCAGCCCCCCCGGAGGCTATAACACCGGGGAGCTGTTTTTT

d_gene: TRBD1
j_gene: TRBJ1-1
abundance: -
v_gene: TRBV13
CDR3aa: CASSFRAGTGGRTEAFF
CDR3nt: TGTGCCAGCAGCTTTCGGGCTGGGACAGGGGGTCGAACTGAAGCTTTCTTT

d_gene: -
j_gene: TRBJ2-3
abundance: -
v_gene: TRBV7-2
CDR3aa: CASSLRFPGLGDTQYF
CDR3nt: TGTGCCAGCAGCTTACGGTTTCCAGGATTGGGAGATACGCAGTATTTT

d_gene: -
j_gene: TRBJ1-2
abundance: -
v_gene: TRBV20-1
CDR3aa: CSASKGEEGYTF
CDR3nt: TGCAGTGCTAGTAAAGGGGAGGAGGGCTACACCTTC

d_gene: -
j_gene: TRBJ1-3
abundance: -
v_gene: TRBV19
CDR3aa: CASSIDRTGNTIYF
CDR3nt: TGTGCCAGTAGTATTGACAGGACTGGAAACACCATATATTTT

d_gene: -
j_gene: TRBJ1-1
abundance: once
v_gene: TRBV3-1/TRBV3-2
CDR3aa: CASSQQAHDTEAFF
CDR3nt: TGTGCCAGCAGCCAACAGGCCCATGACACTGAAGCTTTCTTT

d_gene: TRBD1
j_gene: TRBJ1-1
abundance: -
v_gene: TRBV29-1
CDR3aa: CSVVLQGLNTEAFF
CDR3nt: TGCAGCGTCGTCTTACAGGGGCTGAACACTGAAGCTTTCTTT

d_gene: TRBD1
j_gene: TRBJ1-4
abundance: -
v_gene: TRBV5-4
CDR3aa: CASSLGGQGNEKLFF
CDR3nt: TGTGCCAGCAGCTTGGGGGGACAGGGAAATGAAAAACTGTTTTTT

d_gene: TRBD1
j_gene: TRBJ2-5
abundance: -
v_gene: TRBV9
CDR3aa: CASSAEGAETQYF
CDR3nt: TGTGCCAGCAGCGCCGAGGGGGCAGAGACCCAGTACTTC

d_gene: -
j_gene: TRBJ1-2
abundance: -
v_gene: TRBV7-9
CDR3aa: CASSLAGIMGGYGYTF
CDR3nt: TGTGCCAGCAGCTTAGCTGGGATCATGGGAGGCTATGGCTACACCTTC

d_gene: -
j_gene: TRBJ1-1
abundance: -
v_gene: TRBV29-1
CDR3aa: CSTATGNTEAFF
CDR3nt: TGCAGCACCGCGACAGGGAACACTGAAGCTTTCTTT

d_gene: -
j_gene: TRBJ1-2
abundance: -
v_gene: TRBV11-2
CDR3aa: CASSQGLAVGYTF
CDR3nt: TGTGCCAGCAGCCAAGGTTTAGCAGTTGGCTACACCTTC

d_gene: -
j_gene: TRBJ1-2
abundance: -
v_gene: TRBV21-1
CDR3aa: CASSKGTGSYGYTF
CDR3nt: TGTGCCAGCAGCAAGGGAACAGGGAGCTATGGCTACACCTTC

d_gene: -
j_gene: TRBJ1-6
abundance: -
v_gene: TRBV5-1
CDR3aa: CASSEQTGINSPLHF
CDR3nt: TGCGCCAGCAGCGAACAAACAGGGATTAATTCACCCCTCCACTTT

d_gene: TRBD2
j_gene: TRBJ2-2
abundance: -
v_gene: TRBV13
CDR3aa: CASSLGLAGGHTGELFF
CDR3nt: TGTGCCAGCAGCTTAGGACTAGCGGGGGGGCACACCGGGGAGCTGTTTTTT

d_gene: TRBD2
j_gene: TRBJ2-2
abundance: few
v_gene: TRBV7-6
CDR3aa: CASSLALAGPNGGELFF
CDR3nt: TGTGCCAGCAGCTTAGCCCTAGCGGGACCAAACGGAGGGGAGCTGTTTTTT

d_gene: -
j_gene: TRBJ1-5
abundance: once
v_gene: TRBV15
CDR3aa: CATSREGRANMRPQHF
CDR3nt: TGTGCCACCAGCAGAGAAGGGAGGGCCAACATGCGGCCCCAGCATTTT

d_gene: TRBD1
j_gene: TRBJ2-3
abundance: -
v_gene: TRBV2
CDR3aa: CASRSRDRGLADTQYF
CDR3nt: TGTGCCAGCAGATCCCGGGACAGGGGTCTGGCAGATACGCAGTATTTT